These T cell receptor beta chains were read from a single sample in a study of T-cell reconstitution after alpha-beta-depleted transplantation in children. TCRdb re-analysed the PCR reads in MiXCR, keeping a single row per CDR3 protein. The table records approximately 200,000 distinct CDR3 sequences, roughly 6.5% of them present only once. Source: PBMCs, taken before TCRalphabeta/CD19-depleted stem cell transplant. These receptor sequences come from a girl under three years old with combined immunodeficiency, due to receive a stem cell transplant. Both conserved end residues are part of each CDR3. The order of the fields is clone size, D gene, V gene, J gene, CDR3 DNA, CDR3 protein. A D gene is named only where the DNA matches it firmly. Only part of the rows carry a size: once, few, many, or a class if the clone is expanded.

size: many; D: -; V: TRBV29-1; J: TRBJ2-3; DNA: TGCAGCGTTGAAGATCTAGCCACAGATACGCAGTATTTT; CDR3: CSVEDLATDTQYF
size: many; D: -; V: TRBV12-3/TRBV12-4; J: TRBJ2-2; DNA: TGTGCCACCGGGCCGAACACCGGGGAGCTGTTTTTT; CDR3: CATGPNTGELFF
size: few; D: -; V: TRBV7-7; J: TRBJ2-1; DNA: TGTGCCAGCAGCACCTTTTCTTGGGGTGAGCAGTTCTTC; CDR3: CASSTFSWGEQFF
size: many; D: -; V: TRBV5-1; J: TRBJ1-3; DNA: TGCGCCAGCAGCTTGGACGGCTTCTCTGGAAACACCATATATTTT; CDR3: CASSLDGFSGNTIYF
size: few; D: -; V: TRBV20-1; J: TRBJ2-1; DNA: TGCAGTGCTAGAGATCTCTACTACAATGAGCAGTTCTTC; CDR3: CSARDLYYNEQFF
size: many; D: TRBD2; V: TRBV28; J: TRBJ2-1; DNA: TGTGCCAGCAGTTTAGCGGGAGGTTTTAATGAGCAGTTCTTC; CDR3: CASSLAGGFNEQFF
size: many; D: -; V: TRBV27; J: TRBJ2-7; DNA: TGTGCCAGCAGTCCCGGGACCCTTCCCTACGAGCAGTACTTC; CDR3: CASSPGTLPYEQYF
size: -; D: -; V: TRBV5-1; J: TRBJ1-5; DNA: TGCGCCAGCAGACCTACAGGGATGGGGCAGCCCCAGCATTTT; CDR3: CASRPTGMGQPQHF
size: once; D: -; V: TRBV20-1; J: TRBJ2-1; DNA: TGCAGTGCTACCCCACAGGGAAAGGGCTCCTACAATGAGCAGTTCTTC; CDR3: CSATPQGKGSYNEQFF
size: many; D: -; V: TRBV4-1; J: TRBJ2-7; DNA: TGCGCCAGCAGCCAGGGGATAGCGGACCGGAGGTACTTC; CDR3: CASSQGIADRRYF
size: many; D: TRBD2; V: TRBV20-1; J: TRBJ2-7; DNA: TGCAGTGCTCGCACTGTGTCGGCGGGGGGGCCTTACGAGCAGTACTTC; CDR3: CSARTVSAGGPYEQYF
size: many; D: -; V: TRBV29-1; J: TRBJ2-1; DNA: TGCAGCGTTACCGGACGGTACAATGAGCAGTTCTTC; CDR3: CSVTGRYNEQFF
size: few; D: TRBD2; V: TRBV11-2; J: TRBJ2-5; DNA: TGTGCCAGCAGCTTAGATCGGACTAGCGGGAGTCGGGAGACCCAGTACTTC; CDR3: CASSLDRTSGSRETQYF
size: many; D: TRBD1; V: TRBV6-2/TRBV6-3; J: TRBJ2-7; DNA: TGTGCCAGCAGTTACAAGGGACAGGGAGTCTACGAGCAGTACTTC; CDR3: CASSYKGQGVYEQYF
size: many; D: -; V: TRBV5-5; J: TRBJ2-7; DNA: TGTGCCAGCAGCTTCGGAGACGGGGTTGAAGACGAGCAGTACTTC; CDR3: CASSFGDGVEDEQYF
size: many; D: -; V: TRBV6-1; J: TRBJ1-1; DNA: TGTGCCAGCAAAATCTCCGGGACGGTTAACACTGAAGCTTTCTTT; CDR3: CASKISGTVNTEAFF
size: few; D: TRBD2; V: TRBV2; J: TRBJ2-7; DNA: TGTGCCAGCAGTGTGTGGTCTAGCGGGATGCCCTCCTACGAGCAGTACTTC; CDR3: CASSVWSSGMPSYEQYF
size: many; D: TRBD2; V: TRBV27; J: TRBJ2-1; DNA: TGTGCCAGCAGTTTTCTAGCGGGAGAAAGAGGTGAGCAGTTCTTC; CDR3: CASSFLAGERGEQFF
size: many; D: -; V: TRBV27; J: TRBJ2-7; DNA: TGTGCCACCATTTCGTGGAACGGGGACGAGCAGTACTTC; CDR3: CATISWNGDEQYF
size: -; D: -; V: TRBV14; J: TRBJ2-1; DNA: TGTGCCAGCAGCCAATCTTACAATGAGCAGTTCTTC; CDR3: CASSQSYNEQFF
size: few; D: -; V: TRBV9; J: TRBJ2-3; DNA: TGTGCCAGCAGCGTAGAGGGAGAGGTCCGACAAGATACGCAGTATTTT; CDR3: CASSVEGEVRQDTQYF
size: many; D: -; V: TRBV12-3/TRBV12-4; J: TRBJ1-1; DNA: TGTGCCAGCAGTTTGGGTGCCACTGAAGCTTTCTTT; CDR3: CASSLGATEAFF
size: many; D: -; V: TRBV7-2; J: TRBJ1-1; DNA: TGTGCCAGCAGCCTCGCGGAGAACACTGAAGCTTTCTTT; CDR3: CASSLAENTEAFF
size: many; D: TRBD1; V: TRBV27; J: TRBJ1-1; DNA: TGTGCCAGCAGTGCTGCTCTGAGACAGGGGATTTTTGCTGAAGCTTTCTTT; CDR3: CASSAALRQGIFAEAFF
size: many; D: TRBD2; V: TRBV27; J: TRBJ2-3; DNA: TGTGCCAGCAGTTTACTTGCGGCGGGGGGGTCGGATACGCAGTATTTT; CDR3: CASSLLAAGGSDTQYF
size: -; D: -; V: TRBV4-2; J: TRBJ2-1; DNA: TGTGCCAGCAGCCAAGAAAAGGGGATGTCGTTCGATGAGCAGTTCTTC; CDR3: CASSQEKGMSFDEQFF
size: many; D: -; V: TRBV7-2; J: TRBJ2-7; DNA: TGTGCCAGCAGCTTACTGCTTAGCTCCTACGAGCAGTACTTC; CDR3: CASSLLLSSYEQYF
size: many; D: -; V: TRBV7-8; J: TRBJ1-1; DNA: TGTGCCAGCAGCTTTGCCCAGGGGCCTGAAGCTTTCTTT; CDR3: CASSFAQGPEAFF
size: few; D: TRBD2; V: TRBV6-2/TRBV6-3; J: TRBJ2-1; DNA: TGTGCCAGCAGTTACGGCAATTTCGGACTAGCGGGATACGGTGAGCAGTTCTTC; CDR3: CASSYGNFGLAGYGEQFF
size: few; D: -; V: TRBV19; J: TRBJ2-5; DNA: TGTGCCAGTAGTACGGGGGTTGATGAGACCCAGTACTTC; CDR3: CASSTGVDETQYF
size: -; D: -; V: TRBV4-1; J: TRBJ1-1; DNA: TGCGCCAGCAGCCAAGGGGATTCCACTGAAGCTTTCTTT; CDR3: CASSQGDSTEAFF
size: many; D: -; V: TRBV29-1; J: TRBJ2-1; DNA: TGCAGCGTTGTGGGTAATCGCAATGAGCAGTTCTTC; CDR3: CSVVGNRNEQFF
size: many; D: -; V: TRBV28; J: TRBJ1-6; DNA: TGTGCCAGCACCAGGACCAGCGCTAATTCACCCCTCCACTTT; CDR3: CASTRTSANSPLHF
size: many; D: TRBD2; V: TRBV20-1; J: TRBJ2-1; DNA: TGCAGTGCTAGTCCACTAGCGACTAGCTCCTACAATGAGCAGTTCTTC; CDR3: CSASPLATSSYNEQFF
size: -; D: -; V: TRBV20-1; J: TRBJ1-2; DNA: TGCAGTGCCGTTCTAGACCAGAACTATGGCTACACCTTC; CDR3: CSAVLDQNYGYTF
size: many; D: TRBD1; V: TRBV7-9; J: TRBJ1-1; DNA: TGTGCCAGCAGCCAGGGGGACTTTGTGTATCAAGCTTTCTTT; CDR3: CASSQGDFVYQAFF
size: many; D: -; V: TRBV25-1; J: TRBJ2-5; DNA: TGTGCCAGCAGTGGGAACAGGTGGGGGGAGACCCAGTACTTC; CDR3: CASSGNRWGETQYF
size: -; D: TRBD2; V: TRBV4-3; J: TRBJ2-3; DNA: TGCGCCAGCAGCCAAGAATTAAGTATGGCGGGGGGCACAGATACGCAGTATTTT; CDR3: CASSQELSMAGGTDTQYF
size: -; D: -; V: TRBV21-1; J: TRBJ1-5; DNA: TGTGCCAGCAGCATGCACCCGCCAGGACAGGGTGGTAATAGCAATCAGCCCCAGCATTTT; CDR3: CASSMHPPGQGGNSNQPQHF
size: many; D: -; V: TRBV29-1; J: TRBJ2-2; DNA: TGCAGCGTTGGACACACCGGGGAGCTGTTTTTT; CDR3: CSVGHTGELFF
size: many; D: -; V: TRBV28; J: TRBJ2-1; DNA: TGTGCCAGCAGTTTTAGGGTCAATGAGCAGTTCTTC; CDR3: CASSFRVNEQFF
size: many; D: -; V: TRBV28; J: TRBJ2-3; DNA: TGTGCCAGCAGTTTAACTCTGGACAGCACAGATACGCAGTATTTT; CDR3: CASSLTLDSTDTQYF
size: many; D: -; V: TRBV12-3/TRBV12-4; J: TRBJ1-1; DNA: TGTGCCAGCAGCCCGATTGGAGTCCCTGAAGCTTTCTTT; CDR3: CASSPIGVPEAFF
size: many; D: TRBD2; V: TRBV5-5; J: TRBJ2-1; DNA: TGTGCCAGCAGCCCCCGACTAGCGGGCCACAGGGATGAGCAGTTCTTC; CDR3: CASSPRLAGHRDEQFF
size: many; D: TRBD2; V: TRBV20-1; J: TRBJ2-3; DNA: TGCAGTGCCATAGCGGGTATGGAAGATACGCAGTATTTT; CDR3: CSAIAGMEDTQYF
size: many; D: TRBD2; V: TRBV29-1; J: TRBJ2-7; DNA: TGCAGCGTCGCTAGCGGGAGGGCCCCCTACGAGCAGTACTTC; CDR3: CSVASGRAPYEQYF